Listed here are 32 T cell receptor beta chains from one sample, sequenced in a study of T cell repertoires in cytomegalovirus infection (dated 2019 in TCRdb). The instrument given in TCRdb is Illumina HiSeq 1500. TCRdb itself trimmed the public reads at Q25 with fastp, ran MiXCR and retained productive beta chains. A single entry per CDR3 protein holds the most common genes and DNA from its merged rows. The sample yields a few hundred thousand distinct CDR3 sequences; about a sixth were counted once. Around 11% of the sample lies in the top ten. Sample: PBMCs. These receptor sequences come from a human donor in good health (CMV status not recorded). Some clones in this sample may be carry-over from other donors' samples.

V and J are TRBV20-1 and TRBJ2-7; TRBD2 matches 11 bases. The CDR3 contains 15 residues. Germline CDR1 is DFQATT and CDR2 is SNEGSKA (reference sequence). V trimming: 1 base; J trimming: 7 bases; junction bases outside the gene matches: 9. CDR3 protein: CSARVLAGALTEQYF. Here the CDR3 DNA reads TGCAGTGCTAGAGTACTAGCGGGGGCCCTTACGGAGCAGTACTTC.

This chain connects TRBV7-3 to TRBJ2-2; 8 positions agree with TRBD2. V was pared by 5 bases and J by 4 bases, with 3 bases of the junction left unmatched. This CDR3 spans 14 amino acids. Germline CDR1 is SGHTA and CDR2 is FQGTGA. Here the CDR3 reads CASSKSGGTGELFF. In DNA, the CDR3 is TGTGCCAGCAGCAAGAGCGGGGGCACCGGGGAGCTGTTTTTT.

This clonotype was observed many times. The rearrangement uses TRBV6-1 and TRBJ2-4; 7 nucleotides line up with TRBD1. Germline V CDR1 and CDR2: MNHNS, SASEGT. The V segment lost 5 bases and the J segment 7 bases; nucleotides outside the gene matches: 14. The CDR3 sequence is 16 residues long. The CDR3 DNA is TGTGCCAGCAGTTATACCCCACTGACAGGGTGGAACATTCAGTACTTC. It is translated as CASSYTPLTGWNIQYF.

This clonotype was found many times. CDR3 nucleotides: TGTGCCAGCAGCTCCTTCGACAGGGGCAACACCATATATTTT. Translated, it gives CASSSFDRGNTIYF. The J gene is TRBJ1-3, the V gene TRBV7-9, with 8 bases identical to TRBD1. After removal of 4 bases from V and 7 bases from J, the junction contained 6 bases not matched to a gene. Germline CDR1 SEHNR, CDR2 FQNEAQ (reference sequence). This CDR3 has 14 amino acids.

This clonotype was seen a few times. This CDR3 is CASSEQGGDTEAFF. The CDR3 DNA reads TGTGCCAGCAGCGAACAGGGGGGGGACACTGAAGCTTTCTTT. The chain couples TRBV7-2 to TRBJ1-1, with 8 nucleotides matching TRBD1. Germline-derived CDR1 and CDR2 are SGHTA and FQGNSA. This CDR3 region has 14 residues. J gave up 3 bases and V 5 bases, and 5 bases lay outside the gene matches. Filled out from reference TRBV7-2 and TRBJ1-1, the complete variable domain reads GAGVSQSPSNKVTEKGKDVELRCDPISGHTALYWYRQSLGQGLEFLIYFQGNSAPDKSGLPSDRFSAERTGGSVSTLTIQRTQQEDSAVYLCASSEQGGDTEAFFGQGTRLTVV.

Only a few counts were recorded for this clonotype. CDR3 in amino acids: CASSLFGSYEQYF. The CDR3, as DNA: TGTGCCAGCAGTTTATTTGGCTCCTACGAGCAGTACTTC. The V call is TRBV28, the J call TRBJ2-7; D uncertain. V was pared by 1 base and J by 0 bases, with 4 bases between. The CDR3 is 13 residues long. Germline values: CDR1 MDHEN, CDR2 SYDVKM.

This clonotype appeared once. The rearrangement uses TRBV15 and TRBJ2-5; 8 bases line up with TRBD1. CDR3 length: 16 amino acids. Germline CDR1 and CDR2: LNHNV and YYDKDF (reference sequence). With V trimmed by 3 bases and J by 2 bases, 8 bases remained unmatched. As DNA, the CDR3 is TGTGCCACCAGCAGGACTCACACAGGGGGTCAAGAGACCCAGTACTTC. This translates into CATSRTHTGGQETQYF.

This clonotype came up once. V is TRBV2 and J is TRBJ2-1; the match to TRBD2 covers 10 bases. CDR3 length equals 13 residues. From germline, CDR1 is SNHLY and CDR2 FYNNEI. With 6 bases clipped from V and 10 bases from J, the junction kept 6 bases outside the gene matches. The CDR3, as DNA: TGTGCCAGCAGGCAAGCGGGGGGGGGCGAGCAGTTCTTC. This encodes CASRQAGGGEQFF.

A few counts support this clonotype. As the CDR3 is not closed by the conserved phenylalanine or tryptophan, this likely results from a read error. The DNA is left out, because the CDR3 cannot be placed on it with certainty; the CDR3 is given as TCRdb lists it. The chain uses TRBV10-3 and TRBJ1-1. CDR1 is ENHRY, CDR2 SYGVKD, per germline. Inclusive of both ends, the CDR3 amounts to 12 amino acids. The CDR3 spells CAISESRGFQSV.

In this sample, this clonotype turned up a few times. CDR3 sequence reads: CASSLSTPSQETQYF. In DNA, the CDR3 is TGTGCCAGCTCACTATCGACACCTAGCCAAGAGACCCAGTACTTC. The chain has TRBV18 and TRBJ2-5; D gene ambiguous. The V gene lost 4 bases and the J gene lost 1 base, with 13 bases spanning the gap. The CDR3 covers 15 residues. The germline V gene encodes CDR1 KGHSH and CDR2 LQKENI.

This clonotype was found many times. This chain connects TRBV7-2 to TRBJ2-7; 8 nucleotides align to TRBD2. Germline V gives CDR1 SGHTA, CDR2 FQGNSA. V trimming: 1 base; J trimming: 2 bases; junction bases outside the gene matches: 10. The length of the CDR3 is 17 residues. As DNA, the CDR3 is TGTGCCAGCAGCTTAGGCGCAAGCGGGGGCCCCGCCTACGAGCAGTACTTC. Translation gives CASSLGASGGPAYEQYF.

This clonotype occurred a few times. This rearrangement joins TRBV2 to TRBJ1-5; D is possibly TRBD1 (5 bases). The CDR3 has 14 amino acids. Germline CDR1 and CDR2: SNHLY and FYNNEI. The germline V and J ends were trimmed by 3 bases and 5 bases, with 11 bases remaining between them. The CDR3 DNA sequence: TGTGCCAGCAGTGAGGGCCAGGGATATCAGCCCCAGCATTTT. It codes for CASSEGQGYQPQHF.

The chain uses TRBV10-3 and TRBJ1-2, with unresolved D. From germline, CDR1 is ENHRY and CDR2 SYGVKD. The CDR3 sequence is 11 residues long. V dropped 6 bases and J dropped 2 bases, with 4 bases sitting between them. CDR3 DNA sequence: TGTGCCATCAGGGAGAACTATGGCTACACCTTC. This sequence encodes CAIRENYGYTF.

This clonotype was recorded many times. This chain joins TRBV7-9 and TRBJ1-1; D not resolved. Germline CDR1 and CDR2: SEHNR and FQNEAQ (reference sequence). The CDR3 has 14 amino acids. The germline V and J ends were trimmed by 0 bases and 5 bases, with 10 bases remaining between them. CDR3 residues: CASSLAASRTEAFF. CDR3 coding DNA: TGTGCCAGCAGCTTAGCGGCCAGCCGGACTGAAGCTTTCTTT.

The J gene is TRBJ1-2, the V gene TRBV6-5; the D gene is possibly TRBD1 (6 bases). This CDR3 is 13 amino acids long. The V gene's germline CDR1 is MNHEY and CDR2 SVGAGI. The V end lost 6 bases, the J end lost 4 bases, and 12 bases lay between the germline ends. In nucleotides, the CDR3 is TGTGCCAGCAGGCGTACAGGGATCTATGGCTACACCTTC. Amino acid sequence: CASRRTGIYGYTF.

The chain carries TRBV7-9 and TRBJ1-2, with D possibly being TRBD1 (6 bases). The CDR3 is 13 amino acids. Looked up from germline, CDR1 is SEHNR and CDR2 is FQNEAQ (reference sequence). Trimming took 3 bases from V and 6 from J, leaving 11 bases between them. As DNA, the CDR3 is TGTGCCAGCAGCTTCACGGGACAAAATGGCTACACCTTC. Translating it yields CASSFTGQNGYTF.

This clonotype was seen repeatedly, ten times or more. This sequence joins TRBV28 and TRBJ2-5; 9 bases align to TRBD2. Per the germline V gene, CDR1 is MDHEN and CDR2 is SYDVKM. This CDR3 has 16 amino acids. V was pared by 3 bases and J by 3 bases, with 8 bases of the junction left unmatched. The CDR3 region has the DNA TGTGCCAGCAGTTTCCCGCTTAGCGGGGGAGAAGAGACCCAGTACTTC. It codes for CASSFPLSGGEETQYF. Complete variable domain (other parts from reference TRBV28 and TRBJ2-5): DVKVTQSSRYLVKRTGEKVFLECVQDMDHENMFWYRQDPGLGLRLIYFSYDVKMKEKGDIPEGYSVSREKKERFSLILESASTNQTSMYLCASSFPLSGGEETQYFGPGTRLLVL.

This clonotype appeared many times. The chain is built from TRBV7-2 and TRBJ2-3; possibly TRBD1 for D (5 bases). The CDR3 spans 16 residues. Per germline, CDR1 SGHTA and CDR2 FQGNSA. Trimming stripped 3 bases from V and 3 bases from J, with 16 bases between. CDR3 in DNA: TGTGCCAGCAGCTTCCGGCGGCAGGGCAAAACAGATACGCAGTATTTT. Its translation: CASSFRRQGKTDTQYF.

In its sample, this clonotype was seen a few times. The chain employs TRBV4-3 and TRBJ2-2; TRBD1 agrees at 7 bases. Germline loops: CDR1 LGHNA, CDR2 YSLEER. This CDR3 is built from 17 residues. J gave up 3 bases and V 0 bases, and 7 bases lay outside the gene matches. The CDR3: CASSQDLGGAYTGELFF. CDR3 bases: TGCGCCAGCAGCCAAGATTTAGGGGGCGCGTACACCGGGGAGCTGTTTTTT.

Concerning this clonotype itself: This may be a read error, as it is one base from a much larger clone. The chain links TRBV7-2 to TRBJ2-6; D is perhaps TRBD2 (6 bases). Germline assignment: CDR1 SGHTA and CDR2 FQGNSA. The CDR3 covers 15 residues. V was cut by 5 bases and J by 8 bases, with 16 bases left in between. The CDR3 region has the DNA TGTGCCAGCAGCCGTGGTCCGGAGGGGACCAACGTCCTGACTTTC. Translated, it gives CASSRGPEGTNVLTF.

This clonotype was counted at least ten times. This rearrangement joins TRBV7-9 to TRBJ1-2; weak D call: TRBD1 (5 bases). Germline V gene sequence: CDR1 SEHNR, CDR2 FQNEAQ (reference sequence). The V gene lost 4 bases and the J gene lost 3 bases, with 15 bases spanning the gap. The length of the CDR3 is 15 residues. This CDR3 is CASSYPGKAYYGYTF. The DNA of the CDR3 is TGTGCCAGCAGCTACCCAGGGAAAGCGTACTATGGCTACACCTTC.

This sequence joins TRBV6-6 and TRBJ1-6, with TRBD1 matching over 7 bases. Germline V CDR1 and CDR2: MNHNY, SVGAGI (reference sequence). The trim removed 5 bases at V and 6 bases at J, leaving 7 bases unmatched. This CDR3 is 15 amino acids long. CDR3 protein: CASSVEGAANSPLHF. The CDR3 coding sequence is TGTGCCAGCAGTGTCGAGGGGGCCGCTAATTCACCCCTCCACTTT.

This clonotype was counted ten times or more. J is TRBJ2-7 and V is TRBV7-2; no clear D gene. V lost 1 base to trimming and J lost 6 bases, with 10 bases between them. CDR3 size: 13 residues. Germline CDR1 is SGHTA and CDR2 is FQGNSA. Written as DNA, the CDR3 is TGTGCCAGCAGCTTAGTAGGTACGGCCGAGCAGTACTTC. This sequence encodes CASSLVGTAEQYF.

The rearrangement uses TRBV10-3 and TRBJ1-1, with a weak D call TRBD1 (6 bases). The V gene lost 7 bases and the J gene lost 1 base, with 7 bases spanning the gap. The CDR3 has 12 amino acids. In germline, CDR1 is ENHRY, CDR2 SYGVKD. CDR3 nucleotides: TGTGCCATCACACAGGGGAACACTGAAGCTTTCTTT. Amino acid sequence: CAITQGNTEAFF.

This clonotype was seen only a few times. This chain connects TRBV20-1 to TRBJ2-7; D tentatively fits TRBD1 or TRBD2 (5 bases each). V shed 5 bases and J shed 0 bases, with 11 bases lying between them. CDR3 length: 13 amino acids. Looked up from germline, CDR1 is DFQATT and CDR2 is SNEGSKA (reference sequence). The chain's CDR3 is CSAPGPSSYEQYF. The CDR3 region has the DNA TGCAGTGCTCCGGGACCGAGCTCCTACGAGCAGTACTTC.

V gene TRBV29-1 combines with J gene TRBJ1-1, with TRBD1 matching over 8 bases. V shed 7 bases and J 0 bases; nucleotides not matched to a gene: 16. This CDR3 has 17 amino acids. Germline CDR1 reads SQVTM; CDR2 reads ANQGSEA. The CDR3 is CSAGRTGTLGVNTEAFF. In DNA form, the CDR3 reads TGCAGCGCGGGACGGACAGGGACGCTTGGGGTGAACACTGAAGCTTTCTTT. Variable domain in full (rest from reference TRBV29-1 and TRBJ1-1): SAVISQKPSRDICQRGTSLTIQCQVDSQVTMMFWYRQQPGQSLTLIATANQGSEATYESGFVIDKFPISRPNLTFSTLTVSNMSPEDSSIYLCSAGRTGTLGVNTEAFFGQGTRLTVV.

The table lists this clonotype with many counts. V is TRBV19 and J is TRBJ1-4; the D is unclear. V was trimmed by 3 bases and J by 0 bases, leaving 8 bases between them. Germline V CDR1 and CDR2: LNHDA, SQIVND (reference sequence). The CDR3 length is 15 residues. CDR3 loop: CASSIGPTTNEKLFF. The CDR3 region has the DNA TGTGCCAGTAGTATCGGGCCGACAACTAATGAAAAACTGTTTTTT.

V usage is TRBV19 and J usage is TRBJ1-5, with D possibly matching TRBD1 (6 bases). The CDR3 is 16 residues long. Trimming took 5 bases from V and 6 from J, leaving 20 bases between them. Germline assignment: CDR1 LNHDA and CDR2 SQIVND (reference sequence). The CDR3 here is CASSSRPQGAGQPQHF. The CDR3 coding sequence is TGTGCCAGTAGTTCTAGGCCACAGGGAGCGGGTCAGCCCCAGCATTTT.

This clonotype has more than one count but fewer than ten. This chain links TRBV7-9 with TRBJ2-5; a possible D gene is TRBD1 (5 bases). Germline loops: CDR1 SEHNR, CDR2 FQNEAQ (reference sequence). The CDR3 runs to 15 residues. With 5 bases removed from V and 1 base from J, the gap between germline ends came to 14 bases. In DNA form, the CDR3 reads TGTGCCAGCAGCATAACGCAGGGTATCCAAGAGACCCAGTACTTC. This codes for CASSITQGIQETQYF.

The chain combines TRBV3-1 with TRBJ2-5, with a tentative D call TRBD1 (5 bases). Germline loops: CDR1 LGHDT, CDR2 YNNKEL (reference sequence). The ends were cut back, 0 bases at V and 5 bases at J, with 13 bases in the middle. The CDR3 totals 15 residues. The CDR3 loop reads CASSQEGREGETQYF. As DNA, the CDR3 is TGTGCCAGCAGCCAAGAAGGCAGGGAAGGGGAGACCCAGTACTTC.

CDR3 in amino acids: CASSADLAALWRTDTQYF. The CDR3 DNA follows: TGTGCCAGCTCGGCCGACCTGGCGGCCCTGTGGCGCACAGATACGCAGTATTTT. V is TRBV18 and J is TRBJ2-3; D gene uncertain. The V end lost 6 bases, the J end lost 1 base, and 23 bases lay between the germline ends. This CDR3 is 18 amino acids long. Germline values: CDR1 KGHSH, CDR2 LQKENI.

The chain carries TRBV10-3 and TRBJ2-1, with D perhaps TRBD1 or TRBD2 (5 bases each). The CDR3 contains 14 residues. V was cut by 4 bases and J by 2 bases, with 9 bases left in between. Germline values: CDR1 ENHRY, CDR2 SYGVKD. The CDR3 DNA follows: TGTGCCATCAGTGGAGAGGGGCCCTACAATGAGCAGTTCTTC. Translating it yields CAISGEGPYNEQFF.